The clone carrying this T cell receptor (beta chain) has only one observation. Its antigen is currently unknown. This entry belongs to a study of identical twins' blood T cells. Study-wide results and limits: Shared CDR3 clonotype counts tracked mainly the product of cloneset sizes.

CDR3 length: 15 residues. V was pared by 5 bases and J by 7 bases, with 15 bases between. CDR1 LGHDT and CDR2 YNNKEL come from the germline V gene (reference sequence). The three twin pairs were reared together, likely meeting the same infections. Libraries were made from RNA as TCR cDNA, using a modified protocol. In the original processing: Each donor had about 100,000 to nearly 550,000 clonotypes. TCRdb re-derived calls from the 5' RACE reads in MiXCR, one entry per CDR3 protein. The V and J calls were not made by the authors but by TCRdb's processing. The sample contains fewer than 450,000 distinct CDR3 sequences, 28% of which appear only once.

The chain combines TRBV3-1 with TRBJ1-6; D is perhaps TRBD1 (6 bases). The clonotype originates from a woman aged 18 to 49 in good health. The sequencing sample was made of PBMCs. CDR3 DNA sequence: TGTGCCAGCAGCAAAAACGGACAGAGAAATTCACCCCTCCACTTT. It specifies CASSKNGQRNSPLHF.